One T cell receptor beta chain is described in this entry. This clonotype was counted many times. Its antigen target is currently unknown. It has no much larger one-base neighbor in the sample; base qualities were not kept. The donors were about 40 Caucasian individuals from Russia, aged roughly 6 to 100 years, who were systemically healthy. Around 9.9 milliliters of peripheral blood were collected from each donor into EDTA-treated Vacutainer tubes. Ficoll-Paque density-gradient centrifugation was used to isolate PBMCs, with at least 6 million per sample. Total RNA was extracted from PBMCs with Trizol reagent, with at least 5 micrograms obtained per sample. The percentages of naive CD45RAhigh/CD27high T cells were determined by flow cytometry on a PBMC aliquot from every donor. The library was produced with 5' RACE. Sequencing was performed on an Illumina HiSeq 2500. A second roughly 7 to 11 cycle PCR used a sample-barcoded 5' primer and a J-beta primer mix. Each TCR beta cDNA molecule received a unique molecular identifier from a template-switch 5' adaptor carrying 12 random nucleotides. Each sample yielded at least 2.5 million CDR3-containing paired-end reads. The Mint cDNA synthesis kit, primed by a TRBC-specific oligonucleotide, was used to synthesize first-strand cDNA from all RNA. After uracil-DNA glycosylase treatment, a first 18-cycle PCR used universal primers M1SS and BC2_uni_R on all cDNA. The original pipeline was this. Each sample was normalized by randomly selecting 1 million high-quality reads, each carrying a distinct molecular identifier. Reads sharing molecular identifiers were discarded rather than binned into consensus sequences. MiTCR, run with a Q25 quality threshold and the strictest error-elimination algorithm, handled CDR3 identification, clonotype clustering and error correction. A nonparametric unseen species model with Euler transformation was used to estimate a lower bound on total TCR beta diversity. TCRdb cleaned the public reads at Q25 with fastp, built clones with MiXCR and kept in-frame beta chains. Identical CDR3 protein sequences are pooled into one entry, listed with their most common genes and DNA. None of the V and J calls come from the authors' own analysis; TCRdb made them. The sample includes 650,000 to 1,000,000 distinct CDR3 sequences, with approximately 35% observed a single time. 10% to 15% of the sample is taken by the ten largest.

The germline ends are 11 bases apart after V is trimmed by 1 base and J by 5 bases. From cysteine to phenylalanine, the CDR3 is 14 amino acids long. The read is trimmed to its CDR3 DNA, 42 bases read in frame from base 1. The entry originates in a study of blood T cells in healthy people across ages (dated by TCRdb to between 2015 and 2016). A note on the overall study: Template switching captured roughly one uniquely barcoded TCR beta cDNA molecule per two T cells in model experiments. To track age-related changes in TCR beta repertoire diversity, the study relied on deep sequencing normalized with unique cDNA molecular identifiers. The donors were divided into four age groups: young (average approximately 15 years), middle-aged (around 37), aged (roughly 60) and long-lived (82). To avoid experimental bias, donors of different ages were spread randomly across the sequencing lanes. For two donors (one aged 18 to 30 and one aged 80 or older), the study analyzed two additional independent replicas of 1 million unique cDNA reads from the same blood draw.

General study outcomes and caveats: Since profiling was done on bulk unsorted PBMCs, naive and antigen-experienced compartments could not be conclusively compared. Observed TCR beta diversity per million T cells fell roughly linearly with age, and a significant reduction was already apparent by age roughly 40. Estimates of total diversity from one million sequenced T cells were regarded as lower bounds and underestimates. Compared with the aged group, the long-lived group had more naive CD4+ T cells, fewer expanded clones and increased TCR diversity, a pattern suggesting age selection. Because the CMV infection status of the donors was unknown, age-related changes in expanded clonotypes may potentially have been confounded. There was a strong correlation between observed TCR beta diversity and the percentage of naive T cells measured by flow cytometry.

The rearrangement joined TRBV12-3 or TRBV12-4 to TRBJ1-1; a weak D assignment points to TRBD1 (5 bases agree). The sequenced sample was blood. This sequence originates from a man aged 18 to 35 in good health. The CDR3 region has the sequence CASSLERGGTEAFF. The DNA reads as follows: TGTGCCAGCAGTTTAGAAAGGGGAGGTACTGAAGCTTTCTTT.